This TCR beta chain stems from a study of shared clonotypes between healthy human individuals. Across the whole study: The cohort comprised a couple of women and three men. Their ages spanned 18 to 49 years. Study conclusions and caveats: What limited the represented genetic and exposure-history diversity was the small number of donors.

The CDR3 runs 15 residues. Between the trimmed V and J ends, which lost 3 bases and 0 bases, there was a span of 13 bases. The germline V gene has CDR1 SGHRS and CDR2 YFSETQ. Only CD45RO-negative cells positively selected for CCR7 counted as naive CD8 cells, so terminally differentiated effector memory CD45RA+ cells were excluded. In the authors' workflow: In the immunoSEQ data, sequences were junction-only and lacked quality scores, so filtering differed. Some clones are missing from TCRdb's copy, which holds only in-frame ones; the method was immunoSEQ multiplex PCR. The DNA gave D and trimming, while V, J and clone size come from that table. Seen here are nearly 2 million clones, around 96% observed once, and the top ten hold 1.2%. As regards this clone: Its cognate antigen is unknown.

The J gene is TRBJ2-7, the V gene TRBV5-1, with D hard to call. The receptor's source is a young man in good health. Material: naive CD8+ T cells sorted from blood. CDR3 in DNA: TGCGCCAGCAGCTATCGGGCCGCAAGCTCCTACGAGCAGTACTTC. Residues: CASSYRAASSYEQYF.